The entry below gives a single T cell receptor (beta chain) sequence along with its context. The antigen remains unidentified. Trimming left V 8 bases short and J 11 bases short, with 10 bases between. The CDR3 contains 10 residues. Germline lookup yields CDR1 MGHRA and CDR2 YSYEKL. The source of the sample is a study of blood T cells in healthy people across ages. Next came a second PCR, run for roughly 6 to 11 cycles, which used a sample-barcoded 5' primer along with a J-beta primer mix. Carrying 12 random nucleotides, a template-switch adaptor labeled each individual cDNA molecule. TCRdb re-called the 5' RACE reads with MiXCR, one entry per CDR3 protein. Here the sample spans under 2,000,000 distinct CDR3 sequences, less than 50% being singletons. Study conclusions and caveats: PBMC samples, being unsorted, prevented any conclusive comparison of naive and antigen-experienced cells. Donors of long life had a larger count of naive CD4+ cells and greater diversity than aged donors. Considered underestimates were the diversity estimates obtained from one million T cells.

This receptor was obtained from a woman in her thirties or forties in good health. The rearrangement uses TRBV4-1 and TRBJ2-1, with D unclear. Specimen: blood. The chain's CDR3 is CASGSSQQFF. The DNA of the CDR3 is TGCGCCAGCGGAAGCAGTCAGCAGTTCTTC.